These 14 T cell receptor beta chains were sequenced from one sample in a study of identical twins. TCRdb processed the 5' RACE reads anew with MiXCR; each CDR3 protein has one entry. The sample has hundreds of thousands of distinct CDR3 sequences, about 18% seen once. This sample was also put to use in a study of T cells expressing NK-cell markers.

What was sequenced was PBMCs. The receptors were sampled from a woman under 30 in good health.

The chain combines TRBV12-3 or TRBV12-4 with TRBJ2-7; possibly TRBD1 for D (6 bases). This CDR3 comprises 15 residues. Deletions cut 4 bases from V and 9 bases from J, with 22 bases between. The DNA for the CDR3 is TGTGCCAGCAGTTGGGGGACACTGACGCCCGTAGGGCAGTACTTC. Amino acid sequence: CASSWGTLTPVGQYF.

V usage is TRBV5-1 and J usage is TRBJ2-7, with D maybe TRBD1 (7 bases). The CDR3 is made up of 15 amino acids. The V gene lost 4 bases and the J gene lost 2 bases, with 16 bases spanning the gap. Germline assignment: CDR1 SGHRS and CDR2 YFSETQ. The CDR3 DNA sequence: TGCGCCAGCAGCCCCCAGGGGGACTGGGCCTACGAGCAGTACTTC. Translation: CASSPQGDWAYEQYF.

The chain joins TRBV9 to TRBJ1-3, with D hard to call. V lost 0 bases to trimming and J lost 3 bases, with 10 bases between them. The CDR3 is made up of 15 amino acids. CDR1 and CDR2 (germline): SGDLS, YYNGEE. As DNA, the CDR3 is TGTGCCAGCAGCGTAGGGGTGCGTCTTGGAAACACCATATATTTT. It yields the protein CASSVGVRLGNTIYF.

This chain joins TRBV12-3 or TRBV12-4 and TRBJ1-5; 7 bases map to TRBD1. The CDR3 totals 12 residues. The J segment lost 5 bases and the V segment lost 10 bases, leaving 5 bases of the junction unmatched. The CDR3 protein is CATGQDHQPQHF. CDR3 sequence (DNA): TGTGCCACCGGACAGGACCATCAGCCCCAGCATTTT.

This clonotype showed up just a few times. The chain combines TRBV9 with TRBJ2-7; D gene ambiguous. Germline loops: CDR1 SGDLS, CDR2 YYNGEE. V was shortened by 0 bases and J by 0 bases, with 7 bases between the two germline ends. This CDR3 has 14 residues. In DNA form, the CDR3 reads TGTGCCAGCAGCGTAGCAAGCGCCTCCTACGAGCAGTACTTC. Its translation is CASSVASASYEQYF.

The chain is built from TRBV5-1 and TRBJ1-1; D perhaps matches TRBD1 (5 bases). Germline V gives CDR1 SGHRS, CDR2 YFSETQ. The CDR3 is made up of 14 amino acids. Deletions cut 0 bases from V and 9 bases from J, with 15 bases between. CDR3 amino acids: CASSLAVRGMKAFF. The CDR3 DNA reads TGCGCCAGCAGCTTGGCCGTTCGGGGCATGAAAGCTTTCTTT.

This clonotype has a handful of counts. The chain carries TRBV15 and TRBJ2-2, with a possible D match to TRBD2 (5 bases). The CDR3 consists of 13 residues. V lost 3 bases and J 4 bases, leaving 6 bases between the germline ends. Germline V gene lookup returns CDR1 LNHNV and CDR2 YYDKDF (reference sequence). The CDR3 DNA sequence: TGTGCCACCAGCAGGACTACCACCGGGGAGCTGTTTTTT. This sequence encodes CATSRTTTGELFF.

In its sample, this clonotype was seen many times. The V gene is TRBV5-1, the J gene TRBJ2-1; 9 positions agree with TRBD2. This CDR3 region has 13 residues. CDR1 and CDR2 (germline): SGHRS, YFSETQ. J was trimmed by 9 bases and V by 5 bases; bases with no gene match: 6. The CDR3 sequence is CASRKREDGEQFF. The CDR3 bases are TGCGCCAGCAGAAAGCGGGAGGATGGTGAGCAGTTCTTC.

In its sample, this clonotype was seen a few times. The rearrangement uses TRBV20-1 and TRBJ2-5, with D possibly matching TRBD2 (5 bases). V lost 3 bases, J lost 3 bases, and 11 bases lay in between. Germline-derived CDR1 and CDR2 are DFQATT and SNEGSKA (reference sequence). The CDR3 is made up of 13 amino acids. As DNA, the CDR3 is TGCAGTGCTAGTAGGACTTCGAAAGAGACCCAGTACTTC. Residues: CSASRTSKETQYF.

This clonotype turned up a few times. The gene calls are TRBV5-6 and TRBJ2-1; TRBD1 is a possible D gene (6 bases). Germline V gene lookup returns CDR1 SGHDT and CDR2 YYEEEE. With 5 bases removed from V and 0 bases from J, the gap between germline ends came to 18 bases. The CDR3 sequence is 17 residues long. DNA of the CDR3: TGTGCCAGCAGTCAGGGGACAAGGGTGAGCTCCTACAATGAGCAGTTCTTC. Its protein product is CASSQGTRVSSYNEQFF.

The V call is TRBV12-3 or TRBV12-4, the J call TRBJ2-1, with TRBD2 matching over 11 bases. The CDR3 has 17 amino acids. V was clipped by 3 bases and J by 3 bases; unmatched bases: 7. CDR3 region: CASSFDSGGAHYNEQFF. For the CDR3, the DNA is TGTGCCAGCAGTTTTGATAGCGGGGGGGCCCACTACAATGAGCAGTTCTTC.

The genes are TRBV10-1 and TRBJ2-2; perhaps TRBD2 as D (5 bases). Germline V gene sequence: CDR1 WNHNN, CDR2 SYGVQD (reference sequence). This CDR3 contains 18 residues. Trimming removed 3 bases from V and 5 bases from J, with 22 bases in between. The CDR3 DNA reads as TGCGCCAGCAGTGACGAGGGCAACTGGGCGGGTTTGACCGGGGAGCTGTTTTTT. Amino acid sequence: CASSDEGNWAGLTGELFF.

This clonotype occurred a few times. The CDR3: CASSDGAGGHTDTQYF. For the CDR3, the DNA is TGTGCCAGCAGTGATGGGGCGGGAGGACACACAGATACGCAGTATTTT. The V gene is TRBV25-1, the J gene TRBJ2-3; 8 bases are shared with TRBD2. This CDR3 contains 16 residues. The junction had 7 bases not matched to a gene; V was cut back by 3 bases and J by 2 bases. Germline V CDR1 and CDR2: MGHDK, SYGVNS. Full variable domain (rest looked up from reference TRBV25-1 and TRBJ2-3): EADIYQTPRYLVIGTGKKITLECSQTMGHDKMYWYQQDPGMELHLIHYSYGVNSTEKGDLSSESTVSRIRTEHFPLTLESARPSHTSQYLCASSDGAGGHTDTQYFGPGTRLTVL.

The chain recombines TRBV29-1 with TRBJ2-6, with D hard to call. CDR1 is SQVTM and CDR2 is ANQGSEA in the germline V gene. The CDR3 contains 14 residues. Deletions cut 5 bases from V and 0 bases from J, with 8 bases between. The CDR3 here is CSVPRSSGANVLTF. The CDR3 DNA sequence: TGCAGCGTTCCAAGGAGCTCTGGGGCCAACGTCCTGACTTTC.